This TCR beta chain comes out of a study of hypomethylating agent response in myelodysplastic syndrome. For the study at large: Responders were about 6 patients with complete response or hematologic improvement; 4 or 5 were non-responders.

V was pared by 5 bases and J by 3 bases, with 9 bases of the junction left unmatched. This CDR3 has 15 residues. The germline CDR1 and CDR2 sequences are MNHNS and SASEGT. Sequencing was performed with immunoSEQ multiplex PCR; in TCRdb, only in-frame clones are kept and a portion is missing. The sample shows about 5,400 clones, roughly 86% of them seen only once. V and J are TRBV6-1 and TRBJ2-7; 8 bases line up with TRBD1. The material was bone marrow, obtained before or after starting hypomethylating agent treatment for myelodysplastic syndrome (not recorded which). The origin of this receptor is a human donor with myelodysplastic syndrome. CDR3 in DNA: TGTGCCAGCAGTTTACCCGCCGACAGGGGCTACGAGCAGTACTTC. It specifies CASSLPADRGYEQYF.